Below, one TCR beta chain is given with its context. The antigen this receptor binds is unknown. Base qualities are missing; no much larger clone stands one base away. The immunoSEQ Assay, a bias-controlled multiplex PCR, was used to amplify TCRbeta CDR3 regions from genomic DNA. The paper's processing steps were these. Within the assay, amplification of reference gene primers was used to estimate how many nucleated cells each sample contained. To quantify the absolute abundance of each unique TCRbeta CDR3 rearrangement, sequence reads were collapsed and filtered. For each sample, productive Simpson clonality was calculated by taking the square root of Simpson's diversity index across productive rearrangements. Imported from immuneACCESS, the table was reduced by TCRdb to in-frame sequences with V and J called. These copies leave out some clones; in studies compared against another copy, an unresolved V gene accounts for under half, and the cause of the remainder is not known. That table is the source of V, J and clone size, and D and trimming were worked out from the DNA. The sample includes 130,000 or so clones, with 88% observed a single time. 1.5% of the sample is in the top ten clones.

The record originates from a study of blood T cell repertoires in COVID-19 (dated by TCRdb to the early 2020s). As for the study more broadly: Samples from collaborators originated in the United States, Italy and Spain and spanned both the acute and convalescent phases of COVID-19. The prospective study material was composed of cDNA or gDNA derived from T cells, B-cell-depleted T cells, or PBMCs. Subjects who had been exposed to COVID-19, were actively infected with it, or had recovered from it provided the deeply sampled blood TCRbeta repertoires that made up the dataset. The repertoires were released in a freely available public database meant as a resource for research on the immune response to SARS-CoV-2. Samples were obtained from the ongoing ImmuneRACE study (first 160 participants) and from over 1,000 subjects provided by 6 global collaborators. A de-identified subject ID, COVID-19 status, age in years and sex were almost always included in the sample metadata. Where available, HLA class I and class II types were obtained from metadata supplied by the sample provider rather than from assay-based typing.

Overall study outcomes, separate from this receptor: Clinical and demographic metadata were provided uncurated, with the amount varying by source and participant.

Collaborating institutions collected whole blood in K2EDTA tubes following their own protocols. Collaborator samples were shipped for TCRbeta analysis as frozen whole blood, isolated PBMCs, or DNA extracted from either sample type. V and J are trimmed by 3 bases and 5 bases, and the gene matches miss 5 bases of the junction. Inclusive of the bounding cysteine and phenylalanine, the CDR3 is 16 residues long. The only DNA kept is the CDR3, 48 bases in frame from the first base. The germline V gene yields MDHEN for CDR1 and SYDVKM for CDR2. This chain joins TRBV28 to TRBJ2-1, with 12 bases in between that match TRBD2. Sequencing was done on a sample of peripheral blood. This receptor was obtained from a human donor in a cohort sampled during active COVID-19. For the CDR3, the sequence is CASSFSSGRGHNEQFF. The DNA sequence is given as TGTGCCAGCAGTTTCTCTAGCGGGAGGGGCCACAATGAGCAGTTCTTC.